The clone carrying this T cell receptor (beta chain) was detected only a few times. Its cognate antigen is unknown. V gave up 4 bases and J gave up 4 bases, with 14 bases separating them. This CDR3 has 15 residues. Germline CDR1 MNHEY, CDR2 SMNVEV (reference sequence). This entry is derived from a study of T cells in Graves' hyperthyroidism and ophthalmopathy. General study results and limits: Most clonotypes expanded in the thyroid (above 0.001) were also present in blood.

TCR beta CDR3 region amplification was performed from RNA transcripts. HTBI primers were the set used in a first-round RT-PCR of the TCR CDR3. TCRdb reprocessed the multiplex PCR reads via MiXCR and lists one record per CDR3 protein. The sample has more than 150,000 distinct CDR3 sequences; 15% to 20% are singletons. The chain recombines TRBV27 with TRBJ2-1, with D uncertain. The receptor was derived from a woman in her 50s with Graves' hyperthyroidism. Source material: blood. The CDR3 DNA is TGTGCCAGCAGTTCTCAGCCCTGGCTATACAATGAGCAGTTCTTC. Protein: CASSSQPWLYNEQFF.